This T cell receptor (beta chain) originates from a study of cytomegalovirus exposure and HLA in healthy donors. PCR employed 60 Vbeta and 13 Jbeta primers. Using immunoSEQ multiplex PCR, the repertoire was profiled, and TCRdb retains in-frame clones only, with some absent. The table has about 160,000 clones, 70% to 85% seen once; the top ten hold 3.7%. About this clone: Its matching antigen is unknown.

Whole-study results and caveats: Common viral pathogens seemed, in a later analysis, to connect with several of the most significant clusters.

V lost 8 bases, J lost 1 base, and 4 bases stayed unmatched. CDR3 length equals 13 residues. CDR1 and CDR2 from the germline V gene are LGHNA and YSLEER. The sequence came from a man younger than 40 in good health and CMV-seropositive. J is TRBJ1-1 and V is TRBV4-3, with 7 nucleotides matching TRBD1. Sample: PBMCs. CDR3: CASRRDRNTEAFF. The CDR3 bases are TGCGCCAGCCGCCGGGACAGGAACACTGAAGCTTTCTTT.